This T cell receptor (beta chain) was obtained from a study of blood T cell repertoires in COVID-19. Produced via immunoSEQ multiplex PCR; TCRdb's table is partial and in-frame only. The sample has about 210,000 clones; just under 85% are singletons. This sequence originates from a woman in her forties or fifties with active or convalescent COVID-19. Source material: peripheral blood.

CDR3 in amino acids: CASSLRAPSADTQYF. The CDR3 DNA is TGTGCCAGCAGCTTGCGTGCGCCTAGCGCAGATACGCAGTATTTT. The chain recombines TRBV5-4 with TRBJ2-3; D may be TRBD2 (6 bases). From germline, CDR1 is SGHNT and CDR2 YYREEE (reference sequence). This CDR3 is built from 15 residues. The V and J ends lost 1 base and 4 bases respectively, with 13 bases between them.